These 13 T cell receptor beta chains were sequenced from one sample in a study of cytomegalovirus exposure and HLA in healthy donors. The study ran its PCR with 60 Vbeta and 13 Jbeta primers. The method was immunoSEQ multiplex PCR; TCRdb's version includes in-frame clones alone and lacks a portion of them. This table has 120,000 to 150,000 clones, 79% appearing once. Input material: PBMCs. The receptors stem from a female donor in good health and CMV-seronegative.

The chain uses TRBV7-2 and TRBJ2-2; 9 bases agree with TRBD2. CDR3 size: 15 residues. Unmatched junction bases numbered 8, after V lost 5 bases and J lost 7 bases. Per germline, CDR1 SGHTA and CDR2 FQGNSA. CDR3 protein: CASSRREGLVGELFF. For the CDR3, the DNA is TGTGCCAGCAGCAGGCGGGAGGGCCTGGTCGGGGAGCTGTTTTTT.

This clone has just a few counts. The rearrangement links TRBV10-1 to TRBJ1-5; TRBD1 matches at 9 bases. This CDR3 is built from 15 residues. J gave up 5 bases and V 3 bases, and 5 bases lay outside the gene matches. Germline assignment: CDR1 WNHNN and CDR2 SYGVQD (reference sequence). CDR3 loop: CASSEDGQGYQPQHF. CDR3 DNA sequence: TGCGCCAGCAGTGAAGACGGACAGGGGTATCAGCCCCAGCATTTT.

The J gene is TRBJ2-5, the V gene TRBV11-3; tentatively, D is TRBD1 (5 bases). CDR1 SGHNT and CDR2 YENEEA come from the germline V gene. Trimming took 2 bases from V and 5 from J, leaving 21 bases between them. The CDR3 loop spans 17 amino acids. Here the CDR3 reads CASSLHHFQGNGETQYF. In DNA form, the CDR3 reads TGTGCCAGCAGCTTACACCACTTCCAGGGTAATGGGGAGACCCAGTACTTC.

This rearrangement joins TRBV28 to TRBJ2-7; TRBD2 matches 8 bases. Germline loops: CDR1 MDHEN, CDR2 SYDVKM. V was clipped by 6 bases and J by 1 base; unmatched bases: 11. This CDR3 comprises 16 residues. CDR3 DNA: TGTGCCAGCAGCCCCTCCGTGCCGGGAGGGTCCTACGAGCAGTACTTC. Encoded protein: CASSPSVPGGSYEQYF.

The rearrangement uses TRBV25-1 and TRBJ1-6; 8 positions agree with TRBD1. Trimming removed 7 bases from V and 7 bases from J; junction bases left unmatched: 3. Germline V gives CDR1 MGHDK, CDR2 SYGVNS. The CDR3 covers 13 residues. In nucleotides, the CDR3 is TGTGCCAGCAAAGGACAGGGCAATTCACCCCTCCACTTT. This encodes CASKGQGNSPLHF.

The CDR3 nucleotides read TGTGCCAGCACCAAGGCAGGGGGTTATCAGCCCCAGCATTTT. Amino acids: CASTKAGGYQPQHF. The chain combines TRBV28 with TRBJ1-5, with 7 positions matching TRBD1. CDR3 length: 14 residues. V gave up 7 bases and J gave up 5 bases; unmatched junction bases: 8. Looked up from germline, CDR1 is MDHEN and CDR2 is SYDVKM.

The chain employs TRBV6-1 and TRBJ2-6; D is possibly TRBD2 (6 bases). The V end lost 5 bases, the J end lost 0 bases, and 8 bases lay between the germline ends. Germline values: CDR1 MNHNS, CDR2 SASEGT. The CDR3 is made up of 15 amino acids. The CDR3 DNA reads TGTGCCAGCAGTCCGGGACTCTCTGGGGCCAACGTCCTGACTTTC. Translated: CASSPGLSGANVLTF.

This chain uses TRBV28 with TRBJ1-5; the D is unclear. The V and J ends lost 6 bases and 2 bases respectively, with 5 bases between them. Germline values: CDR1 MDHEN, CDR2 SYDVKM. This CDR3 comprises 12 residues. The CDR3 is CASRQGNQPQHF. CDR3 nucleotide sequence: TGTGCCAGCAGGCAGGGCAATCAGCCCCAGCATTTT.

This chain uses TRBV7-2 with TRBJ1-6, with 8 bases aligning to TRBD1. The ends lost 6 bases at V and 8 bases at J; junction bases unmatched: 6. Per the germline V gene, CDR1 is SGHTA and CDR2 is FQGNSA. There are 14 residues in the CDR3. CDR3 sequence reads: CASSPGQVYSPLHF. The CDR3 region has the DNA TGTGCCAGCAGTCCGGGACAGGTCTATTCACCCCTCCACTTT.

This sequence joins TRBV19 and TRBJ1-1; possible D gene TRBD1, 5 bases. The CDR3 totals 14 residues. V lost 4 bases and J 6 bases, leaving 15 bases between the germline ends. CDR1 and CDR2 (germline): LNHDA, SQIVND (reference sequence). CDR3 residues: CASSRGDPTAEAFF. The CDR3 DNA reads TGTGCCAGTAGTAGGGGGGACCCTACCGCTGAAGCTTTCTTT. Full variable domain (outside the CDR3, taken from reference TRBV19 and TRBJ1-1): DGGITQSPKYLFRKEGQNVTLSCEQNLNHDAMYWYRQDPGQGLRLIYYSQIVNDFQKGDIAEGYSVSREKKESFPLTVTSAQKNPTAFYLCASSRGDPTAEAFFGQGTRLTVV.

J is TRBJ2-1 and V is TRBV7-9, with 7 bases that match TRBD1. Germline V gives CDR1 SEHNR, CDR2 FQNEAQ (reference sequence). Trimming cost V 6 bases and J 2 bases; bases outside gene matches: 7. The CDR3 has 15 residues. The chain's CDR3 is CASRGPGQTYNEQFF. Written as DNA, the CDR3 is TGTGCCAGCAGAGGACCGGGACAGACCTACAATGAGCAGTTCTTC.

This clone was seen only a few times. The chain is built from TRBV2 and TRBJ2-3; TRBD2 matches 8 bases. The J segment lost 2 bases and the V segment lost 10 bases, leaving 8 bases of the junction unmatched. This CDR3 is 14 amino acids long. Germline loops: CDR1 SNHLY, CDR2 FYNNEI. The CDR3 region is CAIQLADFTDTQYF. The DNA for the CDR3 is TGTGCCATACAACTAGCGGACTTCACAGATACGCAGTATTTT.

J is TRBJ2-7 and V is TRBV11-2, with D perhaps matching TRBD2 (6 bases). The germline V and J ends were trimmed by 2 bases and 4 bases, with 15 bases remaining between them. Germline V gives CDR1 SGHAT, CDR2 FQNNGV. The CDR3 is 15 residues long. DNA of the CDR3: TGTGCCAGCAGCTTAATTGTCGGAGGGGCATACGAGCAGTACTTC. Translating gives CASSLIVGGAYEQYF.